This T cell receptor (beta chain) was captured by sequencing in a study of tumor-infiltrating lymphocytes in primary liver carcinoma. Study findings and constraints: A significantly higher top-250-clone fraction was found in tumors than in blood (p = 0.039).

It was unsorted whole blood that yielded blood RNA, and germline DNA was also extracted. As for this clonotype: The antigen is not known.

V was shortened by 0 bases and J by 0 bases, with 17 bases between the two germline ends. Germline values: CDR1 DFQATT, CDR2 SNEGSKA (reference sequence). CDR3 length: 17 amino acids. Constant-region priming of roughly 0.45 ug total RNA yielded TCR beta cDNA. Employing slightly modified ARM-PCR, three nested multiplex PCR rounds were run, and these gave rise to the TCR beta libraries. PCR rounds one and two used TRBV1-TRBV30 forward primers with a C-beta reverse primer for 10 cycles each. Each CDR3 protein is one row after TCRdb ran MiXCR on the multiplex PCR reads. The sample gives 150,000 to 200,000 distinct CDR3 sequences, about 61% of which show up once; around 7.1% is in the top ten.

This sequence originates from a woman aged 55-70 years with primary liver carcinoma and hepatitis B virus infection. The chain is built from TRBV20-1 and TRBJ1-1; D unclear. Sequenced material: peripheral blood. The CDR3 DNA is TGCAGTGCTAGAGACCAGCGGCGGGGAAGTATGAACACTGAAGCTTTCTTT. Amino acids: CSARDQRRGSMNTEAFF.